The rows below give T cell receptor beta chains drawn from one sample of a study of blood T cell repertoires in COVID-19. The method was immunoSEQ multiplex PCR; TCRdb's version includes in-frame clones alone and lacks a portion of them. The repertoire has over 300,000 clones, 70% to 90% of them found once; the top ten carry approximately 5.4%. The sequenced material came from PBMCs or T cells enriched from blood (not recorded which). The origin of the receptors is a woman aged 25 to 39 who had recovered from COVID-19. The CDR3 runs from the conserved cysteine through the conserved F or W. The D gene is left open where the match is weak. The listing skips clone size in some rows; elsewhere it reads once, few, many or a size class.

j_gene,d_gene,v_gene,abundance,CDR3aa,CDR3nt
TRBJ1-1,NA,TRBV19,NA,CASSRSQGEAFF,TGTGCCAGTAGTAGATCTCAGGGCGAGGCTTTCTTT
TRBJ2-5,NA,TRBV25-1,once,CASSEWGVETQYF,TGTGCCAGCAGTGAGTGGGGGGTGGAGACCCAGTACTTC
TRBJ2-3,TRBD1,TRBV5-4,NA,CASSYRGSLDTQYF,TGTGCCAGCAGTTACAGGGGGTCCTTGGATACGCAGTATTTT
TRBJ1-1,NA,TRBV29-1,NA,CSLGGGQEAFF,TGCAGCTTGGGGGGGGGCCAAGAAGCTTTCTTT
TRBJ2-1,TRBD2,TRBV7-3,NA,CASSPRGDLSYNEQFF,TGTGCCAGCAGCCCTCGGGGGGACCTCTCCTACAATGAGCAGTTCTTC
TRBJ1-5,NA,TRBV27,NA,CASSNIPLNQPQHF,TGTGCCAGCAGTAATATCCCCCTAAATCAGCCCCAGCATTTT
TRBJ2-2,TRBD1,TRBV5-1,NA,CASSLLQGGNTGELFF,TGCGCCAGCAGCTTGTTACAGGGGGGGAACACCGGGGAGCTGTTTTTT
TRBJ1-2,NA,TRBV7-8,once,CASSSSGLFMSGYTF,TGTGCCAGCAGCTCATCAGGACTCTTTATGTCTGGCTACACCTTC
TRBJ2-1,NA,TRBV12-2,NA,CASRLAVAGDSRNEQFF,TGTGCAAGTCGCTTAGCGGTAGCGGGGGACTCTCGAAATGAGCAGTTCTTC
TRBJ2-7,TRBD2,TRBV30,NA,CAWTLGLAAYEQYF,TGTGCCTGGACGCTGGGACTAGCGGCCTACGAGCAGTACTTC
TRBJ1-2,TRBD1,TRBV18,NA,CASSQTQDRAGNYGYTF,TGTGCCAGCTCACAGACACAAGACAGGGCTGGAAACTATGGCTACACCTTC